The 19 T cell receptor beta chains given below trace back to one sample, sequenced in a study of blood T cell repertoires in COVID-19 (TCRdb year 2020). Library generation was performed with the immunoSEQ multiplex PCR assay. TCRdb limited this immuneACCESS table to in-frame rearrangements with V and J called. A share of clones is missing; checked studies link under half to unresolved V genes, and the rest is unexplained. This sample holds roughly 230,000 clones; 89% were observed only once. 3.5% to 5% of the sample is taken by the ten largest. The sample was peripheral blood. These receptor sequences come from a woman between 35 and 50 years old who had recovered from COVID-19.

The J gene is TRBJ2-3, the V gene TRBV13, with a possible D match to TRBD2 (6 bases). From germline, CDR1 is PRHDT and CDR2 FYEKMQ (reference sequence). CDR3 length: 13 residues. Trimming stripped 7 bases from V and 4 bases from J, with 12 bases between. CDR3 sequence (DNA): TGTGCCAGCACTCTGAGGAGGGCAGATACGCAGTATTTT. As protein: CASTLRRADTQYF.

This clone was detected once. The chain is built from TRBV24-1 and TRBJ2-1; 9 bases line up with TRBD1. Germline V gene data show CDR1 as KGHDR and CDR2 as SFDVKD. This CDR3 comprises 14 residues. Germline trimming cut 9 bases from V and 4 bases from J; bases unmatched to any gene: 6. CDR3 coding DNA: TGTGCCACCTCCGGGACAGGGCTTTACAATGAGCAGTTCTTC. Translation gives CATSGTGLYNEQFF.

DNA of the CDR3: TGTGCCTACCGGGATCCTGATCAGCCCCAGCATTTT. Translated, it gives CAYRDPDQPQHF. The chain carries TRBV30 and TRBJ1-5; no definite D call. Trimming cost V 7 bases and J 5 bases, with 12 bases left between them. This CDR3 comprises 12 residues. Looked up from germline, CDR1 is GTSNPN and CDR2 is SVGIG (reference sequence).

This chain connects TRBV11-3 to TRBJ1-1, with TRBD1 matching over 12 bases. The CDR3 length is 15 residues. V shed 5 bases and J 9 bases; nucleotides not matched to a gene: 10. In germline, CDR1 is SGHNT, CDR2 YENEEA. Written as DNA, the CDR3 is TGTGCCAGCAGCCCACCGGGACAGGGGGCGTGGCAAGCTTTCTTT. Translated, it gives CASSPPGQGAWQAFF.

The chain has TRBV7-2 and TRBJ2-3; D is unclear. Deletions cut 4 bases from V and 1 base from J, with 6 bases between. CDR3 length: 13 residues. Germline-derived CDR1 and CDR2 are SGHTA and FQGNSA. The CDR3 sequence: CASSYPGTDTQYF. CDR3 DNA sequence: TGTGCCAGCAGCTACCCGGGCACAGATACGCAGTATTTT.

The V gene is TRBV7-9, the J gene TRBJ2-1; the match to TRBD2 covers 8 bases. This CDR3 has 17 residues. CDR1 SEHNR and CDR2 FQNEAQ come from the germline V gene (reference sequence). Germline trimming cut 4 bases from V and 6 bases from J; bases unmatched to any gene: 14. The CDR3 bases are TGTGCCAGCAGCTCTAACTTTGCCGGGGGGGTCGGCAATGAGCAGTTCTTC. Protein sequence: CASSSNFAGGVGNEQFF.

The chain combines TRBV4-3 with TRBJ2-3; D not certain. V lost 1 base and J 4 bases, leaving 6 bases between the germline ends. There are 13 residues in the CDR3. Germline-derived CDR1 and CDR2 are LGHNA and YSLEER. CDR3 nucleotide sequence: TGCGCCAGCAGCCAAGTTCTCGCAGATACGCAGTATTTT. Protein product: CASSQVLADTQYF.

The chain is built from TRBV7-6 and TRBJ1-3; D ambiguous. From germline, CDR1 is SGHVS and CDR2 FNYEAQ. The germline V and J ends were trimmed by 1 base and 0 bases, with 16 bases remaining between them. This CDR3 region has 18 residues. The CDR3 DNA is TGTGCCAGCAGCTTAGGTGTTCATGCCGAGATCTCTGGAAACACCATATATTTT. It codes for CASSLGVHAEISGNTIYF.

The chain links TRBV13 to TRBJ2-2; a possible D gene is TRBD2 (6 bases). The CDR3 runs 15 residues. Trimming cost V 2 bases and J 0 bases, with 7 bases left between them. CDR1 is PRHDT and CDR2 is FYEKMQ in the germline V gene (reference sequence). CDR3 nucleotides: TGTGCCAGCAGCTTACCGGGGGCGAACACCGGGGAGCTGTTTTTT. This codes for CASSLPGANTGELFF. Variable domain in full (rest from reference TRBV13 and TRBJ2-2): AAGVIQSPRHLIKEKRETATLKCYPIPRHDTVYWYQQGPGQDPQFLISFYEKMQSDKGSIPDRFSAQQFSDYHSELNMSSLELGDSALYFCASSLPGANTGELFFGEGSRLTVL.

This clone was counted only a few times. The chain links TRBV5-1 to TRBJ1-2; D possibly corresponds to TRBD1 (5 bases). V shed 2 bases and J shed 2 bases, with 7 bases lying between them. The germline CDR1 and CDR2 sequences are SGHRS and YFSETQ. The CDR3 has 13 residues. The CDR3 bases are TGCGCCAGCAGCTTACAGGAAAACTATGGCTACACCTTC. Translating gives CASSLQENYGYTF. Drawing the rest from reference TRBV5-1 and TRBJ1-2, the complete variable domain is KAGVTQTPRYLIKTRGQQVTLSCSPISGHRSVSWYQQTPGQGLQFLFEYFSETQRNKGNFPGRFSGRQFSNSRSEMNVSTLELGDSALYLCASSLQENYGYTFGSGTRLTVV.

The chain combines TRBV29-1 with TRBJ1-3; D remains ambiguous. Trimming cost V 4 bases and J 0 bases, with 7 bases left between them. Germline V gene data show CDR1 as SQVTM and CDR2 as ANQGSEA. The CDR3 loop spans 13 amino acids. The CDR3: CSVGASSGNTIYF. DNA for the CDR3: TGCAGCGTTGGGGCCTCCTCTGGAAACACCATATATTTT.

In this sample, this clone turned up a few times. The chain couples TRBV14 to TRBJ2-3; 7 positions match TRBD1. CDR1 and CDR2 from the germline V gene are SGHDN and FVKESK. V dropped 1 base and J dropped 7; count of bases not matched to a gene: 5. This CDR3 spans 14 amino acids. This CDR3 reads CASSQVGGTNTQYF. CDR3 nucleotide sequence: TGTGCCAGCAGCCAAGTAGGGGGCACTAATACGCAGTATTTT.

The gene calls are TRBV28 and TRBJ2-7, with a tentative D call TRBD2 (5 bases). CDR3 length equals 13 residues. Per germline, CDR1 MDHEN and CDR2 SYDVKM. V dropped 5 bases and J dropped 2 bases, with 10 bases sitting between them. The CDR3, as DNA: TGTGCCAGCAGTATAGACGGGGCCTACGAGCAGTACTTC. This translates into CASSIDGAYEQYF. The complete variable domain, with remaining parts taken from reference TRBV28 and TRBJ2-7, reads DVKVTQSSRYLVKRTGEKVFLECVQDMDHENMFWYRQDPGLGLRLIYFSYDVKMKEKGDIPEGYSVSREKKERFSLILESASTNQTSMYLCASSIDGAYEQYFGPGTRLTVT.

The chain is built from TRBV10-3 and TRBJ2-5; the D gene is possibly TRBD1 (6 bases). Per germline, CDR1 ENHRY and CDR2 SYGVKD. The CDR3 has 12 amino acids. V lost 10 bases and J 2 bases, leaving 11 bases between the germline ends. The chain's CDR3 is CATSQGQETQYF. The CDR3 DNA is TGTGCCACGTCACAGGGTCAAGAGACCCAGTACTTC.

Details on this clone: Other DNA sequences of this sample code for an identical CDR3. The genes are TRBV2 and TRBJ2-5; TRBD2 matches 12 bases. The CDR3 has 16 residues. Germline V lookup: CDR1 SNHLY, CDR2 FYNNEI. Trimming took 1 base from V and 5 from J; bases not matched to a gene: 5. The CDR3 is CASSEGASGGAETQYF. The CDR3 DNA follows: TGTGCCAGCAGTGAAGGGGCTAGCGGGGGGGCGGAGACCCAGTACTTC.

The chain links TRBV28 to TRBJ2-1; D not resolved. Germline V gives CDR1 MDHEN, CDR2 SYDVKM. The V and J ends lost 4 bases and 0 bases respectively, with 10 bases between them. The CDR3 contains 15 residues. The DNA of the CDR3 is TGTGCCAGCAGTTCTGGGCAAAGCTCCTACAATGAGCAGTTCTTC. Its translation is CASSSGQSSYNEQFF.

The chain carries TRBV9 and TRBJ1-2; D is possibly TRBD1 (6 bases). Trimming took 7 bases from V and 8 from J, leaving 18 bases between them. Germline CDR1 and CDR2: SGDLS and YYNGEE. The CDR3 has 13 amino acids. CDR3 loop: CASLFHQGKGYTF. CDR3 nucleotides: TGTGCCAGCCTCTTTCACCAGGGGAAAGGCTACACCTTC. The full variable domain, with the rest looked up from reference TRBV9 and TRBJ1-2, is DSGVTQTPKHLITATGQRVTLRCSPRSGDLSVYWYQQSLDQGLQFLIQYYNGEERAKGNILERFSAQQFPDLHSELNLSSLELGDSALYFCASLFHQGKGYTFGSGTRLTVV.

CDR3 sequence reads: CASSLNRGGDTQYF. CDR3 sequence (DNA): TGTGCCAGCAGCTTAAACCGGGGGGGTGATACGCAGTATTTT. The chain carries TRBV7-3 and TRBJ2-3, with 8 bases fitting TRBD2. Germline CDR1 SGHTA, CDR2 FQGTGA. With 1 base clipped from V and 6 bases from J, the junction kept 3 bases outside the gene matches. This CDR3 spans 14 amino acids.

The rearrangement links TRBV11-2 to TRBJ2-1; the match to TRBD2 covers 9 bases. The CDR3 contains 14 residues. J lost 9 bases, V lost 5 bases, and 8 bases had no gene match. Germline CDR1 is SGHAT and CDR2 is FQNNGV. This chain's CDR3 is CASSPGLASGEQFF. The DNA of the CDR3 is TGTGCCAGCAGCCCGGGACTAGCATCGGGTGAGCAGTTCTTC.